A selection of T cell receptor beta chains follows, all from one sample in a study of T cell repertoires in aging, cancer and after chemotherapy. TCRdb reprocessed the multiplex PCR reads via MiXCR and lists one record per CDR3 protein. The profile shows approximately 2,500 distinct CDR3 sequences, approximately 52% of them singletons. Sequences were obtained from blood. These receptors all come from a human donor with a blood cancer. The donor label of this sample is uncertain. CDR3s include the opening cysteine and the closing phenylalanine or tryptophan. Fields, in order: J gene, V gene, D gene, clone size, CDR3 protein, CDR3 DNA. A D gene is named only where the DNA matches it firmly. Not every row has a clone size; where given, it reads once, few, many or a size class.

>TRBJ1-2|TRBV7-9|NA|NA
CASSSVGGGSYGYTF
TGTGCCAGCAGCTCCGTAGGCGGGGGGAGCTATGGCTACACCTTC
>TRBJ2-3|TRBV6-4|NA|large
CASSDGAGSTDTQYF
TGTGCCAGCAGTGACGGGGCGGGCAGCACAGATACGCAGTATTTT
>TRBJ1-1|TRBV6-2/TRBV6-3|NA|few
CASGGGGTEAFF
TGTGCCAGCGGCGGGGGGGGGACTGAAGCTTTCTTT
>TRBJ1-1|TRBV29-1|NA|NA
CSVRRGYNTEAFF
TGCAGCGTCCGGAGGGGGTACAACACTGAAGCTTTCTTT
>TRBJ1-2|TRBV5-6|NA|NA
CASSFWDAGGYGYTF
TGTGCCAGCAGCTTCTGGGACGCTGGTGGCTATGGCTACACCTTC
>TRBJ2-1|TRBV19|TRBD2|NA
CASSIGLAGVNEQFF
TGTGCCAGTAGTATCGGGCTAGCGGGGGTCAATGAGCAGTTCTTC
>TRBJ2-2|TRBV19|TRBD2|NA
CASSIESSGGRAGELFF
TGTGCCAGTAGTATCGAGTCTAGCGGGGGCCGGGCCGGGGAGCTGTTTTTT
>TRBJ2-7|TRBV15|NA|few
CATSRDISGVVPYEQYF
TGTGCCACCAGCAGAGATATTAGCGGTGTCGTCCCCTACGAGCAGTACTTC
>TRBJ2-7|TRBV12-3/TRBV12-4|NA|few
CASSYSYEQYF
TGTGCCAGCAGTTACTCCTACGAGCAGTACTTC
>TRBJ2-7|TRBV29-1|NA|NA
CSVDINYEQYF
TGCAGCGTTGATATCAACTACGAGCAGTACTTC
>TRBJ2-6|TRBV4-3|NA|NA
CASSQDSAGQGSGANVLTF
TGCGCCAGCAGCCAAGATTCGGCAGGGCAGGGCTCTGGGGCCAACGTCCTGACTTTC
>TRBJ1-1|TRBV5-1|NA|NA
CASSLVGVPYTEAFF
TGCGCCAGCAGCTTGGTTGGGGTTCCGTACACTGAAGCTTTCTTT
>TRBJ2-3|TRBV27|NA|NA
CASPPPKSSTDTQYF
TGTGCCAGCCCGCCCCCCAAGTCTAGCACAGATACGCAGTATTTT
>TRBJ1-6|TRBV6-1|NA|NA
CASNPNGLVDSPLHF
TGTGCCAGCAACCCAAACGGCCTCGTCGATTCACCCCTCCACTTT
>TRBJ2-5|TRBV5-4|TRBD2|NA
CASSLLAGDQETQYF
TGTGCCAGCAGCTTACTAGCGGGAGACCAAGAGACCCAGTACTTC
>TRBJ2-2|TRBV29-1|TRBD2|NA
CSVGSSGTNTGELFF
TGCAGCGTGGGGTCTAGCGGCACGAACACCGGGGAGCTGTTTTTT
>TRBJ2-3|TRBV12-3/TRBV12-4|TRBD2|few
CASGRTSGSTDTQYF
TGTGCCAGCGGTCGGACTAGCGGTAGCACAGATACGCAGTATTTT
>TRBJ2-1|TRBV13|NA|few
CASTRRARNNEQFF
TGTGCCAGCACCCGGAGGGCTCGGAACAATGAGCAGTTCTTC
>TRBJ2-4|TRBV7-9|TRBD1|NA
CASSPIGTGERFIAKNIQYF
TGTGCCAGCAGCCCTATAGGGACAGGGGAGAGATTTATAGCCAAAAACATTCAGTACTTC
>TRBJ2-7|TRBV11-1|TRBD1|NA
CASSPGQRTYEQYF
TGTGCCAGCAGCCCGGGACAGCGCACCTACGAGCAGTACTTC
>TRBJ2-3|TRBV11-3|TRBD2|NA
CASSYTFTSGSWDTQYF
TGTGCCAGCAGTTACACATTCACTAGCGGGAGCTGGGATACGCAGTATTTT
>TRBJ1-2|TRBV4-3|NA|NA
CASSPGPSNTDGYTF
TGCGCCAGCAGCCCTGGCCCCTCGAATACGGATGGCTACACCTTC
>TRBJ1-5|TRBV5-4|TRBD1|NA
CASSPGQGNQPQHF
TGTGCCAGCAGCCCGGGACAGGGGAATCAGCCCCAGCATTTT
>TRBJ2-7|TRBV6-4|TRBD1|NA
CASSETDGTGPYEQYF
TGTGCCAGCAGTGAAACCGATGGGACAGGACCCTACGAGCAGTACTTC
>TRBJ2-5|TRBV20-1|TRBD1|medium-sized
CSARRIQGANLQETQYF
TGCAGTGCTAGGAGAATACAGGGGGCGAACCTCCAAGAGACCCAGTACTTC
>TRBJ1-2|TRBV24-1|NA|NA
CATSATEQYGYTF
TGTGCCACCAGTGCTACAGAACAATATGGCTACACCTTC
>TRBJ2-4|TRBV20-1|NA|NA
CSATTGKLAKNIQYF
TGCAGTGCCACAACAGGGAAACTAGCCAAAAACATTCAGTACTTC
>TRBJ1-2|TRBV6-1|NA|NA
CASSYSRSTYGYTF
TGTGCCAGCAGTTACTCGAGATCGACCTATGGCTACACCTTC
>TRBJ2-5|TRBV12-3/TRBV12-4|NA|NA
CASSISALETQYF
TGTGCCAGCAGTATTTCCGCATTAGAGACCCAGTACTTC
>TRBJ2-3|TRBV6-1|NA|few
CASRPATFGDTQYF
TGTGCCAGCAGGCCCGCTACCTTTGGGGATACGCAGTATTTT
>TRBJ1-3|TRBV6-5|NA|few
CASSYDGVSGNTIYF
TGTGCCAGCAGTTACGATGGGGTCTCTGGAAACACCATATATTTT
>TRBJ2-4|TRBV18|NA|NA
CASSLAAKNIQYF
TGTGCCAGCTCCCTCGCTGCCAAAAACATTCAGTACTTC
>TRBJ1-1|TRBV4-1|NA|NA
CASSHGTGNTEAFF
TGCGCCAGCAGCCATGGAACAGGGAACACTGAAGCTTTCTTT
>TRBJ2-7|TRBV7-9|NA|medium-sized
CASSLNRDPYF
TGTGCCAGCAGCCTTAACAGGGATCCGTACTTC
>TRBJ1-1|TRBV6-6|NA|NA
CAISEGNTEAFF
TGTGCCATCAGTGAAGGGAACACTGAAGCTTTCTTT
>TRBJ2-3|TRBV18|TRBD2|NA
CASSPSRWERERSPNTDTQYF
TGTGCCAGCTCACCCTCAAGGTGGGAGCGGGAGCGCAGCCCGAACACAGATACGCAGTATTTT
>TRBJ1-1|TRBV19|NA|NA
CASSRGAGTEAFF
TGTGCCAGCTCGCGGGGTGCTGGCACTGAAGCTTTCTTT
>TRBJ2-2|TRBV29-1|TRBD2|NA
CSVSGTSGTNTGELFF
TGCAGCGTTTCCGGGACTAGCGGCACGAACACCGGGGAGCTGTTTTTT
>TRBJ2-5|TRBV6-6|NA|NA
CASSLTGETQYF
TGTGCCAGCAGCCTCACTGGGGAGACCCAGTACTTC
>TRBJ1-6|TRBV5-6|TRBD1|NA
CASSITGQGTVSYNSPLHF
TGTGCCAGCAGCATCACGGGACAGGGGACCGTCTCCTATAATTCACCCCTCCACTTT
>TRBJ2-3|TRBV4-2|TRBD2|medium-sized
CASSLSGGASDTQYF
TGTGCCAGCAGTCTTAGCGGGGGGGCTTCAGATACGCAGTATTTT
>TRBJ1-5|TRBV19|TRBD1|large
CASSPATGVGQPQHF
TGTGCCAGTAGCCCCGCTACAGGGGTCGGCCAGCCCCAGCATTTT
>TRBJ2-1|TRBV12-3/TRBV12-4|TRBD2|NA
CASRRSGRSYWGEQFF
TGTGCCAGCAGAAGAAGCGGGAGGAGTTATTGGGGTGAGCAGTTCTTC
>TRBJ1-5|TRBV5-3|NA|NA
CARSFGPNNQPQHF
TGTGCCAGAAGCTTCGGGCCTAACAATCAGCCCCAGCATTTT
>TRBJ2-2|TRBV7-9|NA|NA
CASSLFVGLNTGELFF
TGTGCCAGCAGCTTATTTGTTGGGCTAAACACCGGGGAGCTGTTTTTT
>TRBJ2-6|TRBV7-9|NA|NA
CASSSLASHVLSGANVLTF
TGTGCCAGCAGCTCCCTGGCCTCCCACGTTCTCTCTGGGGCCAACGTCCTGACTTTC
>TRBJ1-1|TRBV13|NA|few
CASSLGGGLAAFF
TGTGCCAGCAGCTTGGGGGGAGGTTTGGCAGCTTTCTTT
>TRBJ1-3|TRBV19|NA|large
CASQSVRVPGNTIYF
TGTGCCAGTCAATCCGTAAGGGTTCCTGGAAACACCATATATTTT
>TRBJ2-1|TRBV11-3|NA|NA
CASSFAFYNEQFF
TGTGCCAGCAGCTTCGCTTTCTACAATGAGCAGTTCTTC
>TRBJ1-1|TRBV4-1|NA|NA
CASSQGGSPSTEAFF
TGCGCCAGCAGCCAAGGCGGGTCTCCCAGCACTGAAGCTTTCTTT
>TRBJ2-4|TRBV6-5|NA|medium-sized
CASSSPRGIQYF
TGTGCCAGCAGTTCCCCCAGGGGAATTCAGTACTTC
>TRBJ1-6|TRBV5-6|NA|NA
CASSFLSDSPLHF
TGCGCCAGCAGCTTCCTGAGTGATTCACCCCTCCACTTT
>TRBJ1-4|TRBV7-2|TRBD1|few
CASSLVPPVRGQNEKLFF
TGTGCCAGCAGCTTAGTCCCCCCTGTGAGGGGGCAAAATGAAAAACTGTTTTTT
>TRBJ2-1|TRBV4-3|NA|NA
CASSHLTRGSSYNEQFF
TGCGCCAGCAGTCATTTGACGAGGGGGAGCTCCTACAATGAGCAGTTCTTC
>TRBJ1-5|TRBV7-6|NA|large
CASSLVQGNQPQHF
TGTGCCAGCAGCTTAGTTCAGGGTAATCAGCCCCAGCATTTT
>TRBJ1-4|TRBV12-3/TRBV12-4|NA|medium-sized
CASSVLAGNEKLFF
TGTGCCAGCAGCGTTTTGGCGGGCAATGAAAAACTGTTTTTT
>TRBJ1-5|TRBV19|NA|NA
CASSIGAGRANQPQHF
TGTGCCAGTAGTATAGGCGCAGGGAGGGCCAATCAGCCCCAGCATTTT
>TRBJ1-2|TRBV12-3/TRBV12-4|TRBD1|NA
CASSFPSFSGQPYGYTF
TGTGCCAGCAGTTTCCCCTCATTTTCGGGACAGCCTTATGGCTACACCTTC
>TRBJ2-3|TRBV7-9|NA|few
CASSWKGRDTQYF
TGTGCCAGCAGCTGGAAGGGGAGGGATACGCAGTATTTT